This T cell receptor beta chain was recorded in a study of blood T cell repertoires in COVID-19. On the study more broadly: Acute-phase and convalescent COVID-19 samples originated in the United States, Italy and Spain. T cells, B-cell-depleted T cells, or PBMCs supplied cDNA or gDNA.

Germline CDR1 reads SGHVS; CDR2 reads FQNEAQ. The CDR3 sequence is 16 residues long. V was shortened by 6 bases and J by 0 bases, with 15 bases between the two germline ends. This clone was picked up one time. As originally analysed: From reference gene primer amplification, estimates of nucleated cell counts were derived. Sequencing was performed with immunoSEQ multiplex PCR; in TCRdb, only in-frame clones are kept and a portion is missing. V and J calls plus clone size are reproduced from that table; the DNA served to infer D and trimming. The data hold approximately 41,000 clones, with approximately 88% observed a single time.

The sample was peripheral blood. The rearrangement uses TRBV7-8 and TRBJ2-1, with D possibly TRBD2 on 5 matching bases. This sequence originates from a middle-aged man with active COVID-19. CDR3 protein: CASRLRAASSYNEQFF. In DNA form, the CDR3 reads TGTGCCAGCAGGCTGAGGGCAGCAAGCTCCTACAATGAGCAGTTCTTC.